This T cell receptor beta chain comes out of a study of shared clonotypes between healthy human individuals. Study observations and caveats: Read depth was anticipated to influence clonotype sharing among donors.

On this clone: What it binds is unknown.

Clones were sequenced by immunoSEQ multiplex PCR, and TCRdb holds only the in-frame ones, with some missing. Among hundreds of thousands of clones listed, 90% to 96% were seen once. Nashville, Tennessee was home to all donors, who were Caucasian adults. The sequencing input was naive CD4+ T cells sorted from blood. Subset noted: CD45RA+ positively selected. This clonotype was sampled from a woman younger than 45 in good health.

CDR3 sequence reads: CASSSTDTSGSVSYEQYF. CDR3 nucleotide sequence: TGTGCCAGCAGTTCAACTGATACCAGCGGGAGTGTTTCCTACGAGCAGTACTTC. The genes are TRBV28 and TRBJ2-7, with 8 bases fitting TRBD2. In germline, CDR1 is MDHEN, CDR2 SYDVKM. Trimming at V came to 4 bases and at J to 1 base, leaving 15 bases not matched to a gene. The CDR3 is made up of 18 amino acids. Full variable domain (missing parts from reference TRBV28 and TRBJ2-7): DVKVTQSSRYLVKRTGEKVFLECVQDMDHENMFWYRQDPGLGLRLIYFSYDVKMKEKGDIPEGYSVSREKKERFSLILESASTNQTSMYLCASSSTDTSGSVSYEQYFGPGTRLTVT.